The present T cell receptor (beta chain) was sequenced within a study of response to subunit inactivated influenza vaccine. General study results and limits: Every seasonal influenza vaccination brings in few new T cells, the authors suggested.

The germline CDR1 and CDR2 sequences are SGHRS and YFSETQ. Germline trimming cut 4 bases from V and 3 bases from J; bases unmatched to any gene: 8. The CDR3 extends over 15 amino acids. In TCRdb, the RT-PCR reads were re-called with MiXCR into one record per CDR3 protein. The sample has under 800,000 distinct CDR3 sequences, about 14% seen once. This clonotype was detected a few times. Its antigen is not known. The material sequenced was PBMCs from blood, taken 14 days before vaccination. The chain links TRBV5-1 to TRBJ2-3; 7 nucleotides line up with TRBD1. This TCR came from a man between 50 and 59 years old who received an inactivated influenza vaccine. The CDR3 DNA sequence: TGCGCCAGCAGCACGGCCGAGACAGGGACAGATACGCAGTATTTT. As protein: CASSTAETGTDTQYF.